This TCR beta chain was retrieved from a study of siplizumab effects on memory and regulatory T cells. This CDR3 spans 13 amino acids. The V end lost 10 bases, the J end lost 3 bases, and 13 bases lay between the germline ends. Per the germline V gene, CDR1 is ENHRY and CDR2 is SYGVKD. General study points: Naive T cells appeared more diverse than memory cells and seemed to be major alloresponse contributors. Just a small share of alloreactive clones was traced back to unstimulated subsets. A mean of roughly 70% of mappable alloreactive CD4+ clones were Treg-derived with siplizumab, compared with 26.9% in controls.

To note about this clone: Its antigen is undetermined.

Using immunoSEQ multiplex PCR, the repertoire was profiled, and TCRdb retains in-frame clones only, with some absent. Of about 120,000 clones listed, 90% to 95% are singletons. The chain carries TRBV10-3 and TRBJ2-1; D is unclear. Sequenced input: non-Treg CD4+ T cells sorted from blood. The origin of this receptor is a human donor in good health. The CDR3 is CATQLGVYNEQFF. The CDR3 DNA reads TGTGCCACCCAGCTAGGAGTCTACAATGAGCAGTTCTTC.